This TCR beta chain was captured by sequencing in a study of T cells in women clearing cervical HPV infection. Study-wide background: Only a few women had HLA typing results available.

Trimming took 0 bases from V and 4 from J, leaving 7 bases between them. The length of the CDR3 is 13 residues. The germline gives CDR1 SGHRS, CDR2 YFSETQ. Concerning this clone: Its specificity is unknown. The missing CDR3 end, 3 residues past where the read stops, is filled in from the germline J gene.

Study-level results: Repertoire richness, not evenness, was significantly elevated in CIN3+ cases versus controls.

The table came from immunoSEQ multiplex PCR; TCRdb's copy has only in-frame clones and leaves some out. Its table lists 30,000 to 50,000 clones. This TCR was recovered from a woman between 18 and 70 years old with a cervical HPV16 infection that either progressed to CIN3+ or cleared (not recorded which). The sequenced sample consisted of blood buffy coat. This chain links TRBV5-1 with TRBJ2-5; D gene unclear. CDR3 sequence: CASSLAGSETQYF. The sequenced part of the CDR3 DNA is TGCGCCAGCAGCTTGGCCGGGTCAGAGACC.